The 8 T cell receptor beta chains below all came from one sample that was sequenced in a study of CD8+CD57+ T cells in acquired aplastic anemia. According to the study, genomic DNA was the template for TCR beta VDJ and CDR3 profiling. TCRdb reprocessed the reads via MiXCR and lists one record per CDR3 protein. The table shows under 350,000 distinct CDR3 sequences, with about 50% occurring only once. Selection for sequencing was limited to patients who had shown CD8+CD57+ cell expansion by flow cytometry. The sample consisted of sorted CD4+, CD8+, or CD8+CD57+ T cells (not recorded which) from PBMCs. These receptors all stem from a human donor with aplastic anemia.

This sequence joins TRBV15 and TRBJ2-1; 7 bases align to TRBD1. CDR1 is LNHNV and CDR2 is YYDKDF in the germline V gene (reference sequence). CDR3 length equals 14 residues. The V and J ends lost 6 bases and 2 bases, in that order; junction bases with no gene match: 4. The CDR3 protein is CATSRQGPYNEQFF. The CDR3, as DNA: TGTGCCACCAGTAGACAGGGCCCCTACAATGAGCAGTTCTTC. The full variable domain, rest sourced from reference TRBV15 and TRBJ2-1, is DAMVIQNPRYQVTQFGKPVTLSCSQTLNHNVMYWYQQKSSQAPKLLFHYYDKDFNNEADTPDNFQSRRPNTSFCFLDIRSPGLGDTAMYLCATSRQGPYNEQFFGPGTRLTVL.

The table lists this clonotype with many counts. The gene calls are TRBV5-5 and TRBJ2-1; unclear D gene. The V and J ends lost 3 bases and 0 bases respectively, with 10 bases between them. Germline CDR1 SGHKS, CDR2 YYEKEE (reference sequence). The CDR3 loop spans 15 amino acids. Here the CDR3 reads CASSSSVSSYNEQFF. CDR3 coding DNA: TGTGCCAGCAGCTCCAGTGTGAGCTCCTACAATGAGCAGTTCTTC.

This clonotype was detected many times. This chain connects TRBV3-1 to TRBJ1-3; D remains unclear. Trimming shortened V by 3 bases and J by 0 bases, and 3 bases separated the two germline ends. The CDR3 is made up of 13 amino acids. CDR1 LGHDT and CDR2 YNNKEL come from the germline V gene (reference sequence). CDR3 in DNA: TGTGCCAGCAGCCAGGTCTCTGGAAACACCATATATTTT. Protein product: CASSQVSGNTIYF.

The chain couples TRBV25-1 to TRBJ2-5, with 9 bases fitting TRBD1. This CDR3 spans 14 amino acids. The ends lost 2 bases at V and 2 bases at J; junction bases unmatched: 0. Germline-derived CDR1 and CDR2 are MGHDK and SYGVNS. The DNA for the CDR3 is TGTGCCAGCAGTGAAGGACAGGGGCAAGAGACCCAGTACTTC. This gives the protein CASSEGQGQETQYF.

V is TRBV27 and J is TRBJ1-6, with 9 nucleotides matching TRBD1. With 2 bases clipped from V and 7 bases from J, the junction kept 6 bases outside the gene matches. The CDR3 length is 16 residues. Looked up from germline, CDR1 is MNHEY and CDR2 is SMNVEV (reference sequence). The CDR3 DNA sequence: TGTGCCAGCAGTTTAAGGGCGGGACAGGGAAATTCACCCCTCCACTTT. It yields the protein CASSLRAGQGNSPLHF.

The gene calls are TRBV25-1 and TRBJ1-4; the match to TRBD1 covers 10 bases. V was pared by 6 bases and J by 5 bases, with 6 bases of the junction left unmatched. Germline CDR1 is MGHDK and CDR2 is SYGVNS. CDR3 size: 15 residues. The CDR3: CASRLPGQGNEKLFF. Written as DNA, the CDR3 is TGTGCCAGCAGATTACCGGGACAGGGGAATGAAAAACTGTTTTTT.

This sequence joins TRBV12-3 or TRBV12-4 and TRBJ2-7, with TRBD1 as a possible D gene (6 bases). Trimming took 6 bases from V and 3 from J, leaving 12 bases between them. This CDR3 has 13 amino acids. The CDR3 loop reads CASRLTGYYEQYF. As DNA, the CDR3 is TGTGCCAGCAGGCTCACAGGGTACTACGAGCAGTACTTC.

V is TRBV5-1 and J is TRBJ2-3; perhaps TRBD2 as D (7 bases). The length of the CDR3 is 15 residues. Germline V gene lookup returns CDR1 SGHRS and CDR2 YFSETQ. Trimming removed 6 bases from V and 11 bases from J, with 25 bases in between. The CDR3 spells CASTNLPGGYNEQYF. CDR3 nucleotide sequence: TGCGCCAGCACCAATCTACCGGGGGGCTACAATGAGCAGTATTTT.